This record looks at one T cell receptor beta chain sequence and its context. Its specificity is unknown. These data come from a study of CD8 T cells in Susac syndrome. Study results and caveats: An acknowledgment was made by the study that its TCR sequencing and HLA analysis involved relatively few individuals.

Reverse transcription used roughly 0.5 to 1 ug RNA and random hexamers. immunoSEQ multiplex PCR amplified TCR beta CDR3 across 54 Vbeta, 13 Jbeta. TCRdb reprocessed the immunoSEQ multiplex PCR reads via MiXCR and lists one record per CDR3 protein. Altogether hundreds of thousands of distinct CDR3 sequences are present, roughly 96% being singletons, with the ten largest covering 0.075% to 0.095%. CD8+ and CD4+ T cells circulating in blood were sequenced for TCR beta. It was negative isolation that provided the CD8+ and CD4+ T cells, whereas TEMRA cells were enriched by FACS. CDR1 is MGHRA, CDR2 YSYEKL, per germline. V gave up 4 bases and J gave up 4 bases; unmatched junction bases: 7. The CDR3 runs to 14 residues.

The genes are TRBV4-1 and TRBJ2-7, with 7 nucleotides matching TRBD1. The sequence derives from a human donor with multiple sclerosis. Source material: CD4+ T cells from PBMCs. The CDR3 protein is CASSPYRGAYEQYF. The CDR3 DNA reads as TGCGCCAGCAGCCCCTACAGGGGCGCTTACGAGCAGTACTTC.